The next 29 T cell receptor beta chains were all read from a single sample in a study of monozygotic twins with inflammatory bowel disease. After re-calling the 5' RACE reads, TCRdb lists one entry per CDR3 protein, DNA absent. This sample's table reports some 89,000 distinct CDR3 sequences. The sample comprised blood. The receptors originated from a human donor with ulcerative colitis or Crohn's disease, or a healthy co-twin of an affected twin (not recorded which).

The chain employs TRBV10-3 and TRBJ1-5; the D call of TRBD1 rests on TCRdb alone, since no DNA is present to check it. The CDR3 sequence is 14 residues long. The germline gives CDR1 ENHRY, CDR2 SYGVKD. CDR3 loop: CAISPDGFNQPQHF.

The chain links TRBV6-1 to TRBJ1-3; TCRdb selects TRBD1, and the lack of DNA leaves this call unchecked. Germline CDR1 MNHNS, CDR2 SASEGT. The CDR3 totals 13 residues. CDR3 loop: CTTGVNSGNTIYF.

The rearrangement joins TRBV7-8 to TRBJ1-6; TCRdb proposes TRBD1, but this gene call is untestable without DNA. The length of the CDR3 is 16 residues. Per the germline V gene, CDR1 is SGHVS and CDR2 is FQNEAQ. CDR3 amino acids: CASSFRDRGGGTPLHF.

The chain links TRBV27 to TRBJ2-3. In germline, CDR1 is MNHEY, CDR2 SMNVEV (reference sequence). CDR3 size: 13 residues. The CDR3 sequence is CASRFSGTDTQYF.

The V and J genes are TRBV5-1 and TRBJ1-2; TCRdb designates TRBD1, a call that cannot be tested without DNA. Germline V gives CDR1 SGHRS, CDR2 YFSETQ. The CDR3 length is 18 residues. This CDR3 reads CASSLGWDSYDKDYGYTF.

The rearrangement joins TRBV5-6 to TRBJ1-3. Germline V gene sequence: CDR1 SGHDT, CDR2 YYEEEE. The CDR3 consists of 15 residues. The CDR3 region is CASSLVGSSGNTIYF.

V usage is TRBV5-1 and J usage is TRBJ2-7; TCRdb gives TRBD1 as the D gene, but with no DNA this cannot be confirmed. Germline CDR1 SGHRS, CDR2 YFSETQ. The CDR3 is 15 amino acids. CDR3 protein: CASSFTGTGPYEQYF. Based on the CDR3 plus reference TRBV5-1 and TRBJ2-7, the full variable domain is KAGVTQTPRYLIKTRGQQVTLSCSPISGHRSVSWYQQTPGQGLQFLFEYFSETQRNKGNFPGRFSGRQFSNSRSEMNVSTLELGDSALYLCASSFTGTGPYEQYFGPGTRLTVT.

Here the CDR3 reads CASSGLYGYTF. The chain couples TRBV5-6 to TRBJ1-2. Germline assignment: CDR1 SGHDT and CDR2 YYEEEE. This CDR3 comprises 11 residues.

This rearrangement joins TRBV5-4 to TRBJ2-1; TCRdb indicates TRBD2, and absent DNA this call remains unverified. CDR3 length equals 15 residues. Germline V gene lookup returns CDR1 SGHNT and CDR2 YYREEE (reference sequence). The CDR3 spells CASSPSGRGSREQFF.

The rearrangement joins TRBV18 to TRBJ1-4; without DNA, the TCRdb call of TRBD1 cannot be checked. Germline lookup yields CDR1 KGHSH and CDR2 LQKENI. This CDR3 has 14 residues. The CDR3 spells CASSKDPANEKLFF.

The CDR3 sequence is CASSLLTGSPYEQYF. The rearrangement uses TRBV5-1 and TRBJ2-7; TCRdb's D gene call, TRBD1, goes unchecked for lack of DNA. CDR1 and CDR2 (germline): SGHRS, YFSETQ. The CDR3 has 15 amino acids.

The chain joins TRBV12-3 or TRBV12-4 to TRBJ2-5. CDR3 length equals 13 residues. CDR3 protein: CASSLGTIRTQYF.

CDR3 sequence reads: CASSGLSGGSSGELFF. This chain links TRBV7-2 with TRBJ2-2; TCRdb proposes TRBD2, but this gene call is untestable without DNA. The CDR3 is made up of 16 amino acids. In germline, CDR1 is SGHTA, CDR2 FQGNSA.

The chain employs TRBV27 and TRBJ2-7; with no DNA, the TCRdb D assignment of TRBD2 cannot be verified. This CDR3 comprises 13 residues. CDR1 is MNHEY and CDR2 is SMNVEV in the germline V gene (reference sequence). The CDR3 reads CASSLYGPYEQYF.

The V and J genes are TRBV25-1 and TRBJ1-2; the TCRdb call, TRBD1, lacks DNA for checking. The length of the CDR3 is 11 residues. The germline V gene has CDR1 MGHDK and CDR2 SYGVNS. The CDR3 region is CASSEGSRYTF.

The chain links TRBV5-6 to TRBJ2-1. CDR1 is SGHDT and CDR2 is YYEEEE in the germline V gene. The CDR3 totals 12 residues. The CDR3 protein is CASSLTDNEQFF.

This chain uses TRBV11-3 with TRBJ1-6; TCRdb's D call, TRBD1, is unchecked because there is no DNA. Germline V gives CDR1 SGHNT, CDR2 YENEEA. The CDR3 has 13 residues. The CDR3 is CASSLGERSPLHF.

The chain is built from TRBV11-2 and TRBJ2-3. The CDR3 contains 14 residues. Germline V gene sequence: CDR1 SGHAT, CDR2 FQNNGV. Here the CDR3 reads CASSLVSSTDTQYF.

The V call is TRBV5-1, the J call TRBJ2-5; TCRdb designates TRBD1, a call that cannot be tested without DNA. The CDR3 runs to 14 residues. The germline gives CDR1 SGHRS, CDR2 YFSETQ. CDR3 sequence reads: CASSGTPFQETQYF.

CDR3 amino acids: CASSIWPSNTGELFF. V and J are TRBV19 and TRBJ2-2. The germline gives CDR1 LNHDA, CDR2 SQIVND (reference sequence). The CDR3 is made up of 15 amino acids.

The J gene is TRBJ1-5, the V gene TRBV28; TCRdb outputs TRBD1, but without DNA this stays unchecked. Germline loops: CDR1 MDHEN, CDR2 SYDVKM. The CDR3 has 14 residues. CDR3: CASSRDRSNQPQHF.

This chain joins TRBV20-1 and TRBJ1-5; the TCRdb call, TRBD1, lacks DNA for checking. The CDR3 contains 14 residues. The germline CDR1 and CDR2 sequences are DFQATT and SNEGSKA (reference sequence). The CDR3 loop reads CSAHPGGGNQPQHF.

This chain links TRBV15 with TRBJ1-6. The length of the CDR3 is 15 residues. Germline CDR1 is LNHNV and CDR2 is YYDKDF (reference sequence). CDR3 residues: CATSREAGSNSPLHF.

This chain joins TRBV20-1 and TRBJ2-1; TCRdb returns TRBD1, unconfirmable since there is no DNA. Germline V lookup: CDR1 DFQATT, CDR2 SNEGSKA (reference sequence). This CDR3 contains 11 residues. CDR3 residues: CSAAGGDEQFF.

The chain links TRBV20-1 to TRBJ2-1. This CDR3 spans 13 amino acids. Germline CDR1 reads DFQATT; CDR2 reads SNEGSKA (reference sequence). The CDR3 spells CSARPETFNEQFF.

V gene TRBV19 combines with J gene TRBJ2-3; the TCRdb call, TRBD2, lacks DNA for checking. This CDR3 contains 17 residues. Germline V gene data show CDR1 as LNHDA and CDR2 as SQIVND (reference sequence). CDR3 region: CASSIGRAVPSTDTQYF.

The V and J genes are TRBV6-5 and TRBJ1-2. The CDR3 sequence is 14 residues long. In germline, CDR1 is MNHEY, CDR2 SVGAGI. CDR3 region: CASSYSTSVYGYTF.

The V call is TRBV7-2, the J call TRBJ2-3; TCRdb's D call, TRBD1, is unchecked because there is no DNA. This CDR3 contains 14 residues. Germline CDR1 is SGHTA and CDR2 is FQGNSA. The chain's CDR3 is CASLRGAATDTQYF.

The chain couples TRBV11-2 to TRBJ2-1; TCRdb gives TRBD2 as the D gene, but with no DNA this cannot be confirmed. Germline V gives CDR1 SGHAT, CDR2 FQNNGV. The CDR3 covers 20 residues. CDR3 in amino acids: CASSLRGGLAGATPYNEQFF.